The clone carrying this T cell receptor (beta chain) was found once. This record comes from a study of shared clonotypes between healthy human individuals. The CDR3 sequence is 13 residues long. The germline V and J ends were trimmed by 5 bases and 6 bases, with 17 bases remaining between them. Germline CDR1 is GTSNPN and CDR2 is SVGIG (reference sequence). The repertoire was sequenced with immunoSEQ multiplex PCR; TCRdb's copy has only in-frame clones and lacks some. Of around 1.9 million clones detected, 80% to 95% appear once; the ten largest clones hold over 1.5%. Positively selected for CCR7, the CD45RO-negative cells used as naive CD8 cells excluded terminally differentiated effector memory CD45RA+ cells.

The sequence came from a man younger than 30 in good health. Some clones in this sample may be carry-over from other donors' samples. Input material: naive CD8+ T cells from PBMCs. The rearrangement joins TRBV30 to TRBJ2-7; D remains ambiguous. CDR3 sequence: CAWSRPVPGEQYF. The CDR3 nucleotides read TGTGCCTGGTCTCGACCGGTCCCTGGCGAGCAGTACTTC.